These 17 T cell receptor beta chains came from one sample sequenced in a study of T cells in Graves' hyperthyroidism and ophthalmopathy. Using RNA transcripts as the source, TCR beta CDR3 regions were amplified. HTBI primers drove first-round RT-PCR of the TCR CDR3. TCRdb independently ran MiXCR on the multiplex PCR reads; one entry per CDR3 protein. The sample lists over 500,000 distinct CDR3 sequences, approximately 17% occurring once. Specimen: blood. The receptors originated from a woman aged 18-29 years with Graves' ophthalmopathy.

This clonotype showed up just a few times. This rearrangement joins TRBV5-5 to TRBJ2-2, with 9 bases that match TRBD1. The germline CDR1 and CDR2 sequences are SGHKS and YYEKEE (reference sequence). This CDR3 is built from 16 residues. J was trimmed by 5 bases and V by 4 bases; bases with no gene match: 9. CDR3 bases: TGTGCCAGCAGCCTCCTGGGACAGGGAAAAACCGGGGAGCTGTTTTTT. Translation gives CASSLLGQGKTGELFF.

In this sample, this clonotype turned up many times. V and J are TRBV4-2 and TRBJ1-1, with a tentative D call TRBD1 (6 bases). The CDR3 runs 14 residues. Between the trimmed V and J ends, which lost 4 bases and 6 bases, there was a span of 15 bases. Germline values: CDR1 LGHNA, CDR2 YNFKEQ. CDR3: CASSRTGNDAEAFF. In DNA, the CDR3 is TGTGCCAGCAGCCGAACAGGGAATGATGCTGAAGCTTTCTTT.

A few counts support this clonotype. The V call is TRBV7-9, the J call TRBJ2-4, with D perhaps TRBD1 (5 bases). Germline V gives CDR1 SEHNR, CDR2 FQNEAQ (reference sequence). V was trimmed by 2 bases and J by 2 bases, leaving 7 bases between them. This CDR3 comprises 14 residues. The CDR3 DNA reads as TGTGCCAGCAGCTTACAGGGATCCAAAAACATTCAGTACTTC. Translation: CASSLQGSKNIQYF.

This clonotype was observed a handful of times. This chain joins TRBV20-1 and TRBJ1-4; D gene unclear. The CDR3 contains 11 residues. Germline assignment: CDR1 DFQATT and CDR2 SNEGSKA (reference sequence). V shed 4 bases and J shed 8 bases, with 8 bases lying between them. Written as DNA, the CDR3 is TGCAGTGCTACATGGAACGAAAAACTGTTTTTT. Protein product: CSATWNEKLFF.

This chain uses TRBV2 with TRBJ2-1; the D gene is possibly TRBD2 (5 bases). Looked up from germline, CDR1 is SNHLY and CDR2 is FYNNEI. The CDR3 has 14 amino acids. The V and J ends lost 4 bases and 3 bases respectively, with 10 bases between them. CDR3 sequence reads: CASSAGDYYNEQFF. CDR3 bases: TGTGCCAGCAGTGCTGGTGACTACTACAATGAGCAGTTCTTC. Full variable domain (remainder filled in from reference TRBV2 and TRBJ2-1): EPEVTQTPSHQVTQMGQEVILRCVPISNHLYFYWYRQILGQKVEFLVSFYNNEISEKSEIFDDQFSVERPDGSNFTLKIRSTKLEDSAMYFCASSAGDYYNEQFFGPGTRLTVL.

In this sample, this clonotype turned up many times. The chain couples TRBV29-1 to TRBJ2-3; 10 bases are a match to TRBD2. Looked up from germline, CDR1 is SQVTM and CDR2 is ANQGSEA. Losses at the gene ends were 4 bases for V and 4 bases for J; bases not matched to a gene: 5. The CDR3 spans 14 residues. The CDR3: CSVGPLAGSDTQYF. In nucleotides, the CDR3 is TGCAGCGTTGGGCCACTAGCGGGGTCAGATACGCAGTATTTT.

This clonotype appeared many times. The chain employs TRBV28 and TRBJ2-1; 12 bases align to TRBD2. CDR1 and CDR2 from the germline V gene are MDHEN and SYDVKM. The CDR3 covers 16 residues. V shed 2 bases and J 7 bases; nucleotides not matched to a gene: 6. The DNA of the CDR3 is TGTGCCAGCAGTTTACTAGCGGGAGGGTCAGGTAATGAGCAGTTCTTC. It encodes CASSLLAGGSGNEQFF.

In regard to this clonotype: A much larger clone differs from this one at a single base, so this may be a read error. The chain recombines TRBV28 with TRBJ2-1; 13 nucleotides match TRBD2. With 5 bases clipped from V and 7 bases from J, the junction kept 8 bases outside the gene matches. Germline V gene sequence: CDR1 MDHEN, CDR2 SYDVKM. The CDR3 length is 16 residues. The CDR3 loop is CASSRPRTSGRNEQFF. In nucleotides, the CDR3 is TGTGCCAGCAGTAGACCCCGGACTAGCGGGAGAAATGAGCAGTTCTTC.

The chain carries TRBV30 and TRBJ2-6; D remains ambiguous. The CDR3 is 16 residues long. Germline V gene data show CDR1 as GTSNPN and CDR2 as SVGIG (reference sequence). V lost 3 bases, J lost 0 bases, and 12 bases lay in between. In DNA form, the CDR3 reads TGTGCCTGGAGCGATAGGAGAGCCTCTGGGGCCAACGTCCTGACTTTC. Protein: CAWSDRRASGANVLTF.

The table lists this clonotype with many counts. The chain joins TRBV5-1 to TRBJ2-5; 12 nucleotides align to TRBD2. J lost 5 bases, V lost 4 bases, and 9 bases had no gene match. Germline V gives CDR1 SGHRS, CDR2 YFSETQ. This CDR3 is built from 16 residues. In DNA, the CDR3 is TGCGCCAGCAGCCTGACGACTAGCGGGAGCTGGGAGACCCAGTACTTC. This gives the protein CASSLTTSGSWETQYF.

The rearrangement links TRBV29-1 to TRBJ1-2; D may be TRBD1 (6 bases). V gave up 7 bases and J gave up 5 bases, with 23 bases separating them. The CDR3 covers 15 residues. The germline V gene has CDR1 SQVTM and CDR2 ANQGSEA. CDR3 in amino acids: CSALYGTRGNYGYTF. CDR3 in DNA: TGCAGCGCCCTCTATGGGACCAGGGGAAATTATGGCTACACCTTC.

This clonotype came up a few times. The gene calls are TRBV29-1 and TRBJ2-7, with 9 bases identical to TRBD1. The germline V gene encodes CDR1 SQVTM and CDR2 ANQGSEA. This CDR3 is built from 12 residues. V shed 7 bases, J shed 2 bases, and the junction held 3 bases outside the gene matches. CDR3 DNA sequence: TGCAGCGCCGGACAGGGGACCTACGAGCAGTACTTC. It translates to CSAGQGTYEQYF.

This clonotype was found many times. The chain recombines TRBV5-1 with TRBJ2-5; 8 bases agree with TRBD1. Per the germline V gene, CDR1 is SGHRS and CDR2 is YFSETQ. CDR3 length: 14 amino acids. V was clipped by 0 bases and J by 5 bases; unmatched bases: 3. CDR3 sequence: CASSLADRGETQYF. The CDR3 region has the DNA TGCGCCAGCAGCTTGGCTGACAGGGGTGAGACCCAGTACTTC. Variable domain in full (rest from reference TRBV5-1 and TRBJ2-5): KAGVTQTPRYLIKTRGQQVTLSCSPISGHRSVSWYQQTPGQGLQFLFEYFSETQRNKGNFPGRFSGRQFSNSRSEMNVSTLELGDSALYLCASSLADRGETQYFGPGTRLLVL.

In this sample, this clonotype turned up a few times. The rearrangement uses TRBV7-9 and TRBJ2-5, with D possibly being TRBD1 (6 bases). The germline V gene encodes CDR1 SEHNR and CDR2 FQNEAQ (reference sequence). This CDR3 contains 15 residues. V lost 3 bases, J lost 5 bases, and 16 bases lay in between. In nucleotides, the CDR3 is TGTGCCAGCAGCTTTACGGGCACAGGGCGGGAGACCCAGTACTTC. Encoded protein: CASSFTGTGRETQYF.

This clonotype was counted ten times or more. The V call is TRBV12-3 or TRBV12-4, the J call TRBJ1-5, with TRBD1 matching 9 bases. V dropped 2 bases and J dropped 0; count of bases not matched to a gene: 11. The CDR3 is made up of 19 amino acids. The CDR3 DNA sequence: TGTGCCAGCAGTTTAATAGGGGACAGGGCACCCCATAGCAATCAGCCCCAGCATTTT. The encoded protein is CASSLIGDRAPHSNQPQHF.

This clonotype was observed at least ten times. CDR3 nucleotides: TGTGCCAGCAGTTTTGCGGGGACTAGCAGCGACAATGAGCAGTTCTTC. Translated, it gives CASSFAGTSSDNEQFF. V is TRBV28 and J is TRBJ2-1, with 9 positions matching TRBD2. The CDR3 has 16 amino acids. The V gene end was trimmed by 3 bases and the J gene end by 5 bases; junction bases not matched to a gene: 8. Per germline, CDR1 MDHEN and CDR2 SYDVKM.

In its sample, this clonotype was seen many times. The chain links TRBV28 to TRBJ1-1; 8 nucleotides match TRBD1. The CDR3 is 15 residues long. The germline V gene has CDR1 MDHEN and CDR2 SYDVKM. J lost 0 bases, V lost 6 bases, and 6 bases had no gene match. The CDR3 is CASRDWDRMNTEAFF. DNA of the CDR3: TGTGCCAGCAGGGACTGGGACAGGATGAACACTGAAGCTTTCTTT.